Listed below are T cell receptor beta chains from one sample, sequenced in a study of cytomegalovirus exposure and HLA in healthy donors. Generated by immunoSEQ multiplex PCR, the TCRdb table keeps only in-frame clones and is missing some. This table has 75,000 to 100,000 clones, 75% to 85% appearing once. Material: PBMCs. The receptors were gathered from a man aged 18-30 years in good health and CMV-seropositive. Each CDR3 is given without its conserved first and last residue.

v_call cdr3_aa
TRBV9 ASRKGGRGGYT
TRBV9 ASSVVGGRGSPLH
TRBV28 ASIGQGRAEAF
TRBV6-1 ASSETAQGGTGELF
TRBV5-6 ASSWGVQGSDTQY
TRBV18 ASSPTGVGTNEKLF
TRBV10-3 AISEQQETQY
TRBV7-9 ASSLAVQGPNYGYT
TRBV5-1 ASSLGAIAGGSVSSYEQY
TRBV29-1 SAGTSLQMEQF
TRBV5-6 ASSWKPGQGNEKLF
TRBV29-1 SVDVGYGYT
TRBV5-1 ASSVDGTEAF
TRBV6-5 ASSSIRGQGLF
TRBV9 ASSVGQIGTEAF
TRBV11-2 ASSFPRTGTNTEAF
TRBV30 AWSLGGATDTQY
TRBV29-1 SLRGVPGTSGLSSYNEQF
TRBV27 ASSPGQLQNTGELF
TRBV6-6 ASSRTLEGETQY
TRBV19 ASSSSTGVYSPLH
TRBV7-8 ASSQTLDRHLQANEKLF
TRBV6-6 ATMDRVKGEAF
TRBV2 ASGRGGLNQPQH
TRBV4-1 ASSQESSTNTGELF
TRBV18 ASRTGTGDGYT
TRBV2 ASSERGRGAF
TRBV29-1 SALDRGGGYT
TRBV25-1 ASSDVTGFSPLH
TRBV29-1 SVRGTGGDYGYT
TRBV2 ASRRETGARQY
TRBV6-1 ASSARGQGEETQY
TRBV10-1 ASSEGGVYEQY
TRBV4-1 ASSHSDRGLTEQY
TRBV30 AGALGPITEAF
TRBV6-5 ASTAGPAGTEAF
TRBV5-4 ASNKDRETYEQY
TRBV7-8 ASSPTNLPTGNGGETQY
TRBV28 ASSFVGAQTEAF
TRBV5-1 ASSLAGQGAYEQY
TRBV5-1 ASSTGTNAPRYNSPLH
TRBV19 ASRNSGQGMGNEQF
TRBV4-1 ASSRGQPNSPLH
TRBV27 ASSSGTASYEQY
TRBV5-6 ASSLGSGQPQH
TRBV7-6 ASSLAGTDPNEKLF
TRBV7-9 ASSLPGNMNTEAF
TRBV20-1 SADRGDGYT
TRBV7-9 ASSLTSSNTEAF
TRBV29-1 SVRGLAGKSSSYNEQF
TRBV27 ASSFRTSGHNEQF
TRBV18 ASSPMDRGTYEQY
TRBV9 ASSVHDQAASGNTIY